Following are 20 T cell receptor beta chains from one sample sequenced in a study of cytomegalovirus exposure and HLA in healthy donors. 13 Jbeta primers and 60 Vbeta primers were used for the PCR. Sequencing was performed with immunoSEQ multiplex PCR; in TCRdb, only in-frame clones are kept and a portion is missing. The sample records approximately 140,000 clones, around 80% being singletons. Sequencing used PBMCs. Receptors were obtained from a woman in her thirties or forties in good health and CMV-seronegative.

The CDR3 loop is CASSQDAMPTDTQYF. Here the CDR3 DNA reads TGCGCCAGCAGCCAAGACGCTATGCCCACAGATACGCAGTATTTT. The V gene is TRBV4-3, the J gene TRBJ2-3; D is undetermined. V was pared by 0 bases and J by 2 bases, with 9 bases between. Germline V gene data show CDR1 as LGHNA and CDR2 as YSLEER. The CDR3 is 15 amino acids.

The chain couples TRBV19 to TRBJ2-7; TRBD2 is a possible D gene (6 bases). CDR3 size: 14 residues. The V gene's germline CDR1 is LNHDA and CDR2 SQIVND (reference sequence). Trimming left V 9 bases short and J 5 bases short, with 20 bases between. This CDR3 is CASGGDGGKNEQYF. CDR3 in DNA: TGTGCCAGCGGGGGAGATGGGGGTAAAAACGAGCAGTACTTC.

This clone occurred a few times. The chain employs TRBV10-1 and TRBJ1-6; TRBD1 aligns across 7 bases. The germline V gene has CDR1 WNHNN and CDR2 SYGVQD (reference sequence). The CDR3 totals 16 residues. V lost 7 bases, J lost 1 base, and 7 bases stayed unmatched. The CDR3 DNA reads TGCGCCAGCAAGAACAGGGGAAGGTCCTATAATTCACCCCTCCACTTT. Protein sequence: CASKNRGRSYNSPLHF.

The sample holds a few counts of this clone. The chain recombines TRBV19 with TRBJ1-1; D unresolved. V lost 3 bases to trimming and J lost 6 bases, with 14 bases between them. Germline V lookup: CDR1 LNHDA, CDR2 SQIVND (reference sequence). The CDR3 extends over 14 amino acids. This CDR3 reads CASSISLSSSEAFF. The CDR3 DNA sequence: TGTGCCAGTAGTATTTCTCTCAGTTCCTCTGAAGCTTTCTTT.

Remarks on this clone: One end of the junction is discordant with germline, which a read error may explain. The rearrangement joins TRBV7-9 to TRBJ1-2; 10 bases fit TRBD1. This CDR3 comprises 16 residues. From germline, CDR1 is SEHNR and CDR2 FQNEAQ (reference sequence). This chain's CDR3 is CSSSLAVGTGDYGYTF. In DNA form, the CDR3 reads TGTTCCAGCAGCTTAGCCGTCGGGACAGGGGACTATGGCTACACCTTC.

V and J are TRBV30 and TRBJ2-1; the match to TRBD2 covers 9 bases. The CDR3 runs to 15 residues. The germline CDR1 and CDR2 sequences are GTSNPN and SVGIG (reference sequence). The CDR3 loop is CARGVRLAGTSEQFF. The CDR3 region has the DNA TGTGCTCGTGGAGTGCGTCTAGCGGGAACCAGTGAGCAGTTCTTC.

The rearrangement uses TRBV7-9 and TRBJ1-5; no firm D call. CDR3 length equals 14 residues. Looked up from germline, CDR1 is SEHNR and CDR2 is FQNEAQ (reference sequence). The V end was cut by 5 bases, the J end by 2 bases, with 10 bases between. The CDR3 sequence: CASSLTTGNQPQHF. In nucleotides, the CDR3 is TGTGCCAGCAGCCTAACCACGGGCAATCAGCCCCAGCATTTT.

This sequence joins TRBV28 and TRBJ2-5; perhaps TRBD2 as D (6 bases). The CDR3 has 14 residues. Germline CDR1 is MDHEN and CDR2 is SYDVKM. Trimming pared 5 bases from V and 4 bases from J, leaving 14 bases between. The DNA of the CDR3 is TGTGCCAGCAGTCGAACCGGGACTTCAGAGACCCAGTACTTC. Protein sequence: CASSRTGTSETQYF.

J is TRBJ2-1 and V is TRBV27; tentative D call: TRBD2 (5 bases). Trimming left V 2 bases short and J 5 bases short, with 16 bases between. Germline V gene sequence: CDR1 MNHEY, CDR2 SMNVEV (reference sequence). The CDR3 sequence is 16 residues long. The chain's CDR3 is CASSLEGPYTHNEQFF. DNA of the CDR3: TGTGCCAGCAGTTTAGAGGGTCCGTATACCCACAATGAGCAGTTCTTC.

The V and J genes are TRBV18 and TRBJ1-6; tentatively, D is TRBD1 (6 bases). CDR1 and CDR2 from the germline V gene are KGHSH and LQKENI. This CDR3 has 16 residues. V gave up 5 bases and J gave up 9 bases, with 20 bases separating them. CDR3 loop: CASSFTTGIDGSPLHF. The DNA of the CDR3 is TGTGCCAGCTCATTTACCACAGGGATTGACGGTTCACCCCTCCACTTT.

V usage is TRBV6-5 and J usage is TRBJ2-3, with a weak D call TRBD2 (6 bases). V was cut by 0 bases and J by 3 bases, with 7 bases left in between. The CDR3 has 14 amino acids. The germline gives CDR1 MNHEY, CDR2 SVGAGI. The chain's CDR3 is CASSYSEGTDTQYF. In DNA form, the CDR3 reads TGTGCCAGCAGTTACTCGGAGGGGACAGATACGCAGTATTTT.

The V and J genes are TRBV28 and TRBJ2-2; 9 nucleotides agree with TRBD2. V dropped 7 bases and J dropped 2; count of bases not matched to a gene: 2. The CDR3 length is 14 residues. The V gene's germline CDR1 is MDHEN and CDR2 SYDVKM. CDR3 sequence (DNA): TGTGCCAGCATCCTAGCGGGAAACACCGGGGAGCTGTTTTTT. As protein: CASILAGNTGELFF.

V and J are TRBV19 and TRBJ2-3; D possibly corresponds to TRBD2 (6 bases). Germline V gene sequence: CDR1 LNHDA, CDR2 SQIVND (reference sequence). This CDR3 spans 16 amino acids. V was shortened by 7 bases and J by 3 bases, with 20 bases between the two germline ends. CDR3 in amino acids: CASKGSGVGRTDTQYF. CDR3 in DNA: TGTGCCAGTAAGGGTTCCGGGGTGGGGAGGACAGATACGCAGTATTTT. Supplemented by reference TRBV19 and TRBJ2-3, the full variable domain reads DGGITQSPKYLFRKEGQNVTLSCEQNLNHDAMYWYRQDPGQGLRLIYYSQIVNDFQKGDIAEGYSVSREKKESFPLTVTSAQKNPTAFYLCASKGSGVGRTDTQYFGPGTRLTVL.

This rearrangement joins TRBV9 to TRBJ2-7; D is undetermined. CDR1 SGDLS and CDR2 YYNGEE come from the germline V gene. This CDR3 contains 14 residues. V was shortened by 0 bases and J by 0 bases, with 7 bases between the two germline ends. CDR3 DNA: TGTGCCAGCAGCGTAGAGACATACTCCTACGAGCAGTACTTC. Translated: CASSVETYSYEQYF. The full variable domain, with the rest looked up from reference TRBV9 and TRBJ2-7, is DSGVTQTPKHLITATGQRVTLRCSPRSGDLSVYWYQQSLDQGLQFLIQYYNGEERAKGNILERFSAQQFPDLHSELNLSSLELGDSALYFCASSVETYSYEQYFGPGTRLTVT.

The chain couples TRBV5-1 to TRBJ2-1; 15 bases are shared with TRBD2. CDR3 length: 16 residues. Losses at the gene ends were 4 bases for V and 6 bases for J; bases not matched to a gene: 5. CDR1 and CDR2 from the germline V gene are SGHRS and YFSETQ. CDR3 nucleotide sequence: TGCGCCAGCAGCACGGGACTAGCGGGAGGAGGCAATGAGCAGTTCTTC. It yields the protein CASSTGLAGGGNEQFF.

V usage is TRBV19 and J usage is TRBJ2-3, with TRBD2 matching over 9 bases. The V segment lost 7 bases and the J segment 0 bases; nucleotides outside the gene matches: 5. This CDR3 is 15 amino acids long. The germline CDR1 and CDR2 sequences are LNHDA and SQIVND (reference sequence). This CDR3 is CASNRGRVSTDTQYF. The CDR3 coding sequence is TGTGCCAGTAATCGCGGGAGGGTAAGCACAGATACGCAGTATTTT. The whole variable domain, remainder taken from reference TRBV19 and TRBJ2-3, is DGGITQSPKYLFRKEGQNVTLSCEQNLNHDAMYWYRQDPGQGLRLIYYSQIVNDFQKGDIAEGYSVSREKKESFPLTVTSAQKNPTAFYLCASNRGRVSTDTQYFGPGTRLTVL.

As to this clone: The junction shows a germline mismatch at one end, possibly a read error. This CDR3 is also generated by other DNA sequences in the sample. V usage is TRBV18 and J usage is TRBJ1-1, with 7 bases lining up with TRBD1. This CDR3 region has 17 residues. Germline lookup yields CDR1 KGHSH and CDR2 LQKENI. CDR3 residues: CASSPQGNVGMNTEAFF. For the CDR3, the DNA is TGTGCCAGCTCGCCACAGGGGAACGTGGGAATGAACACTGAAGCTTTCTTT.

The chain employs TRBV19 and TRBJ1-5, with a tentative D call TRBD1 (6 bases). CDR1 and CDR2 from the germline V gene are LNHDA and SQIVND (reference sequence). Trimming stripped 3 bases from V and 2 bases from J, with 14 bases between. This CDR3 is 16 amino acids long. In DNA form, the CDR3 reads TGTGCCAGTAGTATCGGGGGGCACTCTGGCAATCAGCCCCAGCATTTT. It encodes CASSIGGHSGNQPQHF.

The chain joins TRBV4-2 to TRBJ2-7; TRBD2 aligns across 7 bases. V gave up 1 base and J gave up 2 bases; unmatched junction bases: 8. Per germline, CDR1 LGHNA and CDR2 YNFKEQ. The CDR3 sequence is 16 residues long. CDR3 region: CASSQGLGTNAYEQYF. DNA for the CDR3: TGTGCCAGCAGCCAAGGACTTGGGACTAACGCCTACGAGCAGTACTTC.

Here the CDR3 DNA reads TGTGCCAGCAGTTTGGGACTAGGGGTTTTCACGCAGTATTTT. It specifies CASSLGLGVFTQYF. The V call is TRBV28, the J call TRBJ2-3; 8 bases agree with TRBD2. The junction had 8 bases not matched to a gene; V was cut back by 3 bases and J by 9 bases. The CDR3 contains 14 residues. Germline V gene data show CDR1 as MDHEN and CDR2 as SYDVKM.